A selection of T cell receptor beta chains follows, all from one sample in a study of blood T cell repertoires in COVID-19. Measured with immunoSEQ multiplex PCR; TCRdb has only the in-frame clones, and not every one. The sample carries about 120,000 clones, roughly four fifths recorded once. The sequenced sample was peripheral blood. Source of these receptors: a man aged 45-65 years with acute or convalescent COVID-19. CDR3s include the opening cysteine and the closing phenylalanine or tryptophan. A D gene is named only where the DNA matches it firmly. Where a row states a size, it is once, few, many or the class of an expanded clone; other rows omit it.

D gene	V gene	clone size	J gene	CDR3 DNA	CDR3 protein
-	TRBV3-1/TRBV3-2	-	TRBJ1-4	TGTGCCAGCAGCCCCTCCTCGGGAAATGAAAAACTGTTTTTT	CASSPSSGNEKLFF
-	TRBV2	-	TRBJ2-7	TGTGCCAGCAGGGAGACAGATTACGAGCAGTACTTC	CASRETDYEQYF
-	TRBV28	once	TRBJ1-1	TGTGCCAGCAGTTTGGGGGGGGGCTCGAACACTGAAGCTTTCTTT	CASSLGGGSNTEAFF
-	TRBV19	-	TRBJ2-1	TGTGCCAGTAGTCACAGCGGGTCCTCCTACAATGAGCAGTTCTTC	CASSHSGSSYNEQFF
TRBD2	TRBV7-3	-	TRBJ2-1	TGTGCCAGCAGCCTGACTAGCGGGAGAACCAATGAGCAGTTCTTC	CASSLTSGRTNEQFF
TRBD1	TRBV6-6	-	TRBJ1-5	TGTGCCAGCAGTTACGGCAGGGGGCTTCAGCCCCAGCATTTT	CASSYGRGLQPQHF
-	TRBV6-5	-	TRBJ2-1	TGTGCCAGCAGTTACTCTTCGGAGAATGAGCAGTTCTTC	CASSYSSENEQFF
TRBD1	TRBV5-4	-	TRBJ1-1	TGTGCCAGCAGCGGAACAGGGGGCACTGAAGCTTTCTTT	CASSGTGGTEAFF
TRBD1	TRBV29-1	-	TRBJ1-1	TGCAGCGTTGATGCGACAGGGGAAGGGTACACTGAAGCTTTCTTT	CSVDATGEGYTEAFF
-	TRBV6-5	few	TRBJ1-6	TGTGCCAGCGGGGGCAGGGGAGGGTTCCCACCCCTCCACTTT	CASGGRGGFPPLHF
TRBD1	TRBV12-5	-	TRBJ2-2	TGTGCTAGTGGACAGGACAGGGGGAGGACCGGGGAGCTGTTTTTT	CASGQDRGRTGELFF
TRBD1	TRBV9	-	TRBJ1-1	TGTGCCAGCAGCGTAGAAGTAGGACAGGGGGCCGTAGCTTTCTTT	CASSVEVGQGAVAFF
TRBD1	TRBV7-9	-	TRBJ2-7	TGTGCCAGCAGCCGGACAGGATACGAGCAGTACTTC	CASSRTGYEQYF
-	TRBV12-3/TRBV12-4	-	TRBJ1-1	TGTGCCAGCAGTTTTAACAGCCTCGAAGCTTTCTTT	CASSFNSLEAFF
TRBD2	TRBV5-1	-	TRBJ2-1	TGCGCCAGCAGCCCGGGGGGGGACGTTCGCTACAATGAGCAGTTCTTC	CASSPGGDVRYNEQFF
-	TRBV7-8	-	TRBJ1-5	TGTGCCAGCAGCTTACGGCGGCGCTCTCAGCCCCAGCATTTT	CASSLRRRSQPQHF
TRBD2	TRBV10-3	-	TRBJ2-1	TGTGCCATCAGTGAGAGGTGGCGGGAGGGCGTTGAGCAGTTCTTC	CAISERWREGVEQFF
TRBD1	TRBV3-1/TRBV3-2	-	TRBJ2-1	TGTGCCAGCAGCCACTCAGGGGGACAGGGAGGGAATGAGCAGTTCTTC	CASSHSGGQGGNEQFF